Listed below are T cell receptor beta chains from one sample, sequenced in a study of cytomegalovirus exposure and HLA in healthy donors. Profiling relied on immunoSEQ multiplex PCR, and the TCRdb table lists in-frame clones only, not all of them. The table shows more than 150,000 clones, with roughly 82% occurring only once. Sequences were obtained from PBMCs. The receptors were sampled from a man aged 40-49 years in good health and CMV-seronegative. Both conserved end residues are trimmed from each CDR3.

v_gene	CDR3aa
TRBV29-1	SGSQWQETQY
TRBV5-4	ATSDSFRTEAF
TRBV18	ASSRTQGTEAF
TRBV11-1	ASSYSSVGGPYEQY
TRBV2	ASSEALGTGANTEAF
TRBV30	AWSAGTGEGF
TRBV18	ASSPLGLAGTNEQF
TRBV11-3	ASSQDGLAGGPGKNIQY
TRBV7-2	ASSSPPDRVLTEAF
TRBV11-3	ASSFSVGELF
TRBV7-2	ASSLALAGDTQY
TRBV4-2	ASSQLAGMAYEQY
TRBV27	ASSATSGRLDTQY
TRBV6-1	ASSGGSTQARELF
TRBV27	ASSLWGQGATYEQY
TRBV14	ASSRFGTSGINEQF
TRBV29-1	SVDRGEETQY
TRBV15	ATSRVRGIGELF
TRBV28	ASSFVYEQY
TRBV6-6	ASSYSYRASYNEQF
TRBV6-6	ASSHGRGSTDTQY
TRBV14	ASSQAGQGLTYEQY
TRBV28	ASSSLRTDFFGYGYT
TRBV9	ASSVGVLGQRAETQY
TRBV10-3	ATRTGTGSYQPQH
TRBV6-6	ASSYSAGTYEQY
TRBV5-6	ASSFTTSGRPYNEQF
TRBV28	ASIEGGSGKRQPQH
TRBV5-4	ASSRDSGYTEAF
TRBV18	ASSNLANSYEQY
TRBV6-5	ASSYGRGNTIY
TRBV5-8	ASSLPGALNTEAF
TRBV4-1	ASSPRGSGMSETQY
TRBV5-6	ASSLEGRSETQY
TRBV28	ASSLLGTGITDTQY
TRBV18	ASSPQNSLYEQY
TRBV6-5	ASSYRAGGPNEQF